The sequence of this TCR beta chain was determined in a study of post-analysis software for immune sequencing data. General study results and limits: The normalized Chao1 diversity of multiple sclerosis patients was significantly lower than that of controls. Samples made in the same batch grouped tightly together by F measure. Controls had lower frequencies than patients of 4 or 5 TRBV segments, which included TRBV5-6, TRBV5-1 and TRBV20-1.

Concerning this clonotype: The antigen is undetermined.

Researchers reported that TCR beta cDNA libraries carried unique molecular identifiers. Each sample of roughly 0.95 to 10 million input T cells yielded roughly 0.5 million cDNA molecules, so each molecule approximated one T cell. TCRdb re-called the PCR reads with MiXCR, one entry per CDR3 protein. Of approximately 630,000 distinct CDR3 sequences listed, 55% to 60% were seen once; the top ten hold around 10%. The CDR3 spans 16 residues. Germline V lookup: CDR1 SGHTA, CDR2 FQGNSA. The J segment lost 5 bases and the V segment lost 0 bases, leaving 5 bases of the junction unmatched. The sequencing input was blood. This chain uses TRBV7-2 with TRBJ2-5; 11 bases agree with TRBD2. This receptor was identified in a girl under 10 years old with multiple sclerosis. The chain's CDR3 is CASSLAGSGGGETQYF. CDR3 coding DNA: TGTGCCAGCAGCTTAGCGGGTAGCGGGGGGGGCGAGACCCAGTACTTC.